Shown below are 21 T cell receptor beta chains from a single sample sequenced in a study of graft-versus-host responses after intestinal transplantation. Clones were sequenced by immunoSEQ multiplex PCR, and TCRdb holds only the in-frame ones, with some missing. The table shows about 27,000 clones, with roughly four fifths occurring only once. These TCRs are of unknown antigen specificity. Source: unstimulated CD8+ T cells sorted from spleen or lymph node cells, taken before transplant. The receptors derive from a human donor who was the organ donor for an intestinal transplant.

The chain recombines TRBV27 with TRBJ2-2, with D tentatively TRBD2 (6 bases). Germline assignment: CDR1 MNHEY and CDR2 SMNVEV (reference sequence). V was cut by 6 bases and J by 3 bases, with 14 bases left in between. This CDR3 has 15 amino acids. DNA of the CDR3: TGTGCCAGCAGCCAATACGGGGAGGACACCGGGGAGCTGTTTTTT. Translation gives CASSQYGEDTGELFF.

The J gene is TRBJ2-5, the V gene TRBV9, with TRBD1 identical over 8 bases. The CDR3 length is 16 residues. Per the germline V gene, CDR1 is SGDLS and CDR2 is YYNGEE. The J segment lost 0 bases and the V segment lost 4 bases, leaving 8 bases of the junction unmatched. CDR3 DNA sequence: TGTGCCAGCAGCCCTCCTAACAGGGGGGACCAAGAGACCCAGTACTTC. Protein product: CASSPPNRGDQETQYF.

This rearrangement joins TRBV4-3 to TRBJ2-7; D gene unclear. The V gene's germline CDR1 is LGHNA and CDR2 YSLEER. V was shortened by 1 base and J by 2 bases, with 6 bases between the two germline ends. CDR3 size: 13 residues. The CDR3 reads CASSQGETYEQYF. DNA for the CDR3: TGCGCCAGCAGCCAAGGGGAAACCTACGAGCAGTACTTC.

The rearrangement links TRBV5-1 to TRBJ2-3; the match to TRBD2 covers 13 bases. In germline, CDR1 is SGHRS, CDR2 YFSETQ. The CDR3 is made up of 16 amino acids. Losses at the gene ends were 3 bases for V and 6 bases for J; bases not matched to a gene: 7. The CDR3 DNA reads TGCGCCAGCAGCTCCACTAGCGGGGGGGTTTCGGATACGCAGTATTTT. Protein: CASSSTSGGVSDTQYF.

This clone was seen a few times. This chain links TRBV9 with TRBJ2-7; D ambiguous. This CDR3 region has 14 residues. Trimming left V 0 bases short and J 1 base short, with 8 bases between. The germline V gene encodes CDR1 SGDLS and CDR2 YYNGEE. The DNA of the CDR3 is TGTGCCAGCAGCGTAGATAGCAGGTCCTACGAGCAGTACTTC. It encodes CASSVDSRSYEQYF.

This chain links TRBV27 with TRBJ2-3, with D possibly TRBD1 on 5 matching bases. The germline gives CDR1 MNHEY, CDR2 SMNVEV (reference sequence). V gave up 3 bases and J gave up 2 bases, with 18 bases separating them. The CDR3 totals 17 residues. CDR3 bases: TGTGCCAGCAGTTTGTCCCCGACAGTCCTCTTCACAGATACGCAGTATTTT. It specifies CASSLSPTVLFTDTQYF.

The chain uses TRBV5-4 and TRBJ2-2; D gene unclear. V dropped 5 bases and J dropped 3 bases, with 11 bases sitting between them. Germline CDR1 and CDR2: SGHNT and YYREEE (reference sequence). The CDR3 runs to 14 residues. CDR3 bases: TGTGCCAGCAGTTCCTTACAGCACACCGGGGAGCTGTTTTTT. Translating it yields CASSSLQHTGELFF. Looking up the rest from reference TRBV5-4 and TRBJ2-2 gives the full variable domain: ETGVTQSPTHLIKTRGQQVTLRCSSQSGHNTVSWYQQALGQGPQFIFQYYREEENGRGNFPPRFSGLQFPNYSSELNVNALELDDSALYLCASSSLQHTGELFFGEGSRLTVL.

The chain carries TRBV29-1 and TRBJ2-5; possible D gene TRBD1, 6 bases. Trimming left V 2 bases short and J 5 bases short, with 9 bases between. This CDR3 contains 12 residues. Looked up from germline, CDR1 is SQVTM and CDR2 is ANQGSEA. CDR3 nucleotides: TGCAGCGTTGAACAGGGGTCGGAGACCCAGTACTTC. Its protein product is CSVEQGSETQYF.

The V gene is TRBV7-9, the J gene TRBJ1-1, with D uncertain. Trimming stripped 1 base from V and 4 bases from J, with 1 base between. Germline V gene sequence: CDR1 SEHNR, CDR2 FQNEAQ (reference sequence). The CDR3 contains 11 residues. The CDR3 is CASSLGTEAFF. The CDR3 DNA reads TGTGCCAGCAGCTTAGGCACTGAAGCTTTCTTT.

This chain links TRBV6-6 with TRBJ2-1, with TRBD2 matching over 7 bases. Germline V CDR1 and CDR2: MNHNY, SVGAGI (reference sequence). This CDR3 is 13 amino acids long. Trimming removed 4 bases from V and 15 bases from J; junction bases left unmatched: 12. CDR3 sequence: CASSSLGRESGFF. The CDR3 bases are TGTGCCAGCAGTTCCCTTGGGCGGGAGAGTGGGTTCTTC.

The V and J genes are TRBV2 and TRBJ2-5; 10 bases are a match to TRBD1. Germline CDR1 is SNHLY and CDR2 is FYNNEI. This CDR3 has 17 amino acids. V lost 6 bases, J lost 0 bases, and 10 bases stayed unmatched. The CDR3 region has the DNA TGTGCCAGCAGCGAGGTGGGGACAGGGGTGGACCAAGAGACCCAGTACTTC. Its protein product is CASSEVGTGVDQETQYF.

This chain joins TRBV6-4 and TRBJ1-5; 8 bases agree with TRBD1. CDR1 is MRHNA, CDR2 SNTAGT, per germline. V was pared by 8 bases and J by 1 base, with 7 bases of the junction left unmatched. The CDR3 covers 15 residues. The CDR3 region is CASLSRGRSNQPQHF. DNA for the CDR3: TGTGCCAGCCTTTCCAGGGGGCGCAGCAATCAGCCCCAGCATTTT.

The chain is built from TRBV28 and TRBJ2-1; D is uncertain. Germline CDR1 MDHEN, CDR2 SYDVKM. V was pared by 7 bases and J by 6 bases, with 19 bases between. This CDR3 region has 15 residues. The DNA of the CDR3 is TGTGCCAGCATCTCTTGGCAGGAATCATCCAATGAGCAGTTCTTC. The encoded protein is CASISWQESSNEQFF.

This sequence joins TRBV5-4 and TRBJ2-1; D is unresolved. Trimming pared 1 base from V and 9 bases from J, leaving 17 bases between. CDR1 and CDR2 from the germline V gene are SGHNT and YYREEE (reference sequence). The CDR3 spans 15 residues. CDR3 coding DNA: TGTGCCAGCAGCTTGTCTAGTTTGGATTTTGGTGAGCAGTTCTTC. Translating gives CASSLSSLDFGEQFF.

The V call is TRBV18, the J call TRBJ2-7, with D possibly called TRBD1 or TRBD2 (5 bases each). The ends were cut back, 3 bases at V and 3 bases at J, with 27 bases in the middle. This CDR3 contains 19 residues. In germline, CDR1 is KGHSH, CDR2 LQKENI. CDR3 sequence reads: CASSPTPQPAPGPHYEQYF. Here the CDR3 DNA reads TGTGCCAGCTCACCGACCCCTCAACCCGCTCCGGGACCCCACTACGAGCAGTACTTC. Filled out from reference TRBV18 and TRBJ2-7, the complete variable domain reads NAGVMQNPRHLVRRRGQEARLRCSPMKGHSHVYWYRQLPEEGLKFMVYLQKENIIDESGMPKERFSAEFPKEGPSILRIQQVVRGDSAAYFCASSPTPQPAPGPHYEQYFGPGTRLTVT.

The J gene is TRBJ2-3, the V gene TRBV5-6, with TRBD2 matching 11 bases. Germline V gene data show CDR1 as SGHDT and CDR2 as YYEEEE. CDR3 length: 17 residues. Trimming at V came to 0 bases and at J to 2 bases, leaving 5 bases not matched to a gene. The CDR3 sequence: CASSLVVSGGATDTQYF. Written as DNA, the CDR3 is TGTGCCAGCAGCTTGGTTGTTAGCGGGGGGGCCACAGATACGCAGTATTTT.

This clone appeared a few times. This chain's CDR3 is CASTLGTGGNQPQHF. Here the CDR3 DNA reads TGTGCCAGTACCCTAGGGACAGGGGGCAATCAGCCCCAGCATTTT. The genes are TRBV19 and TRBJ1-5, with 10 bases fitting TRBD1. The V gene's germline CDR1 is LNHDA and CDR2 SQIVND (reference sequence). The CDR3 runs 15 residues. Trimming took 7 bases from V and 2 from J; bases not matched to a gene: 5.

The CDR3 sequence is CASSPTKLAGGLYEQYF. DNA for the CDR3: TGTGCCAGCAGCCCAACAAAACTAGCGGGGGGCCTCTACGAGCAGTACTTC. The chain combines TRBV7-6 with TRBJ2-7, with 12 bases matching TRBD2. Germline lookup yields CDR1 SGHVS and CDR2 FNYEAQ. The J segment lost 3 bases and the V segment lost 5 bases, leaving 11 bases of the junction unmatched. The CDR3 has 17 residues.

J is TRBJ1-2 and V is TRBV4-1, with TRBD1 as a possible D gene (6 bases). Germline-derived CDR1 and CDR2 are MGHRA and YSYEKL. CDR3 length equals 16 residues. V lost 0 bases and J 4 bases, leaving 15 bases between the germline ends. The CDR3 sequence: CASSQDFTGRPYGYTF. CDR3 nucleotides: TGCGCCAGCAGCCAAGATTTCACAGGGCGCCCCTATGGCTACACCTTC.

V usage is TRBV15 and J usage is TRBJ2-5; 10 nucleotides line up with TRBD2. The CDR3 contains 14 residues. V shed 0 bases and J 7 bases; nucleotides not matched to a gene: 2. Germline CDR1 and CDR2: LNHNV and YYDKDF (reference sequence). The chain's CDR3 is CATSRELAGGTQYF. As DNA, the CDR3 is TGTGCCACCAGCAGAGAATTAGCGGGAGGGACCCAGTACTTC.

This clone was recorded once. The chain employs TRBV7-9 and TRBJ2-5; TRBD1 matches at 8 bases. This CDR3 is 14 amino acids long. V shed 3 bases and J 1 base; nucleotides not matched to a gene: 1. Germline V gives CDR1 SEHNR, CDR2 FQNEAQ (reference sequence). This CDR3 is CASSFTGGQETQYF. The CDR3 region has the DNA TGTGCCAGCAGCTTCACAGGGGGCCAAGAGACCCAGTACTTC.